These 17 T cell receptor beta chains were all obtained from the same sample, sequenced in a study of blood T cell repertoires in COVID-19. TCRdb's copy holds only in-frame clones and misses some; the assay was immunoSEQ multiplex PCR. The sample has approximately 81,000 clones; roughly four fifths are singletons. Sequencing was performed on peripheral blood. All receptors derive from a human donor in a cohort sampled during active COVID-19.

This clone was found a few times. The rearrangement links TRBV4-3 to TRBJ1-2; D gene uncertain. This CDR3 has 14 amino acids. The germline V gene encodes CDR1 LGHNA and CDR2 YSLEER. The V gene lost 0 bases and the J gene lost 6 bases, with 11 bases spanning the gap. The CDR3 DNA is TGCGCCAGCAGCCAAGACGGAGCTATCGATGGCTACACCTTC. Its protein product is CASSQDGAIDGYTF.

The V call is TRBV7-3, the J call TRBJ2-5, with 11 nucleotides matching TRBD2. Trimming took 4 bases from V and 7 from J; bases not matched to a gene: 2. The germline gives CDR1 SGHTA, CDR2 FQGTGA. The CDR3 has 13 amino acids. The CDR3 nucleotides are TGTGCCAGCAGCTCAACTAGCGGGGGGACCCAGTACTTC. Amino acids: CASSSTSGGTQYF.

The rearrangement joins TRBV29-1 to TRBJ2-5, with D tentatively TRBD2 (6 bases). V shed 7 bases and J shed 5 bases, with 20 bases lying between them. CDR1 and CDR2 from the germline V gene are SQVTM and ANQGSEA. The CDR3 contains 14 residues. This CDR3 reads CSAKTGPRGETQYF. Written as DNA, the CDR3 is TGCAGCGCAAAGACGGGACCACGGGGGGAGACCCAGTACTTC.

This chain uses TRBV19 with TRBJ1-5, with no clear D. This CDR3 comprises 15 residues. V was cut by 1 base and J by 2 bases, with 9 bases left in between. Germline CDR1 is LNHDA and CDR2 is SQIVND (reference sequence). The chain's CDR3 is CASSIGVSGNQPQHF. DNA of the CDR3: TGTGCCAGTAGTATAGGTGTCTCGGGCAATCAGCCCCAGCATTTT.

The CDR3 loop reads CASSDWNTEAFF. CDR3 DNA sequence: TGTGCCAGCAGTGACTGGAACACTGAAGCTTTCTTT. The rearrangement joins TRBV25-1 to TRBJ1-1; D gene ambiguous. CDR1 and CDR2 from the germline V gene are MGHDK and SYGVNS. The germline V and J ends were trimmed by 3 bases and 1 base, with 3 bases remaining between them. The CDR3 has 12 amino acids.

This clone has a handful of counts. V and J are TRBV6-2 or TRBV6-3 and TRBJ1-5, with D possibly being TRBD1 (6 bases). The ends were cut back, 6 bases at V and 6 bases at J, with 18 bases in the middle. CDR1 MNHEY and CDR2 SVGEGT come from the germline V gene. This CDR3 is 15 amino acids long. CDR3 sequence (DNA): TGTGCCAGCAGCCGTGCGGGGGCGCGAATTCAGCCCCAGCATTTT. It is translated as CASSRAGARIQPQHF.

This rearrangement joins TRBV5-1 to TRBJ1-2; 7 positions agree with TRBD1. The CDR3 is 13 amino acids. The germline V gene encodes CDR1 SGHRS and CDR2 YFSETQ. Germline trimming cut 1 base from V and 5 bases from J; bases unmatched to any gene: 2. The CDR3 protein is CASSLHRGYGYTF. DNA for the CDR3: TGCGCCAGCAGCTTGCACAGGGGATATGGCTACACCTTC. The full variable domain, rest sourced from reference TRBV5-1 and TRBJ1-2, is KAGVTQTPRYLIKTRGQQVTLSCSPISGHRSVSWYQQTPGQGLQFLFEYFSETQRNKGNFPGRFSGRQFSNSRSEMNVSTLELGDSALYLCASSLHRGYGYTFGSGTRLTVV.

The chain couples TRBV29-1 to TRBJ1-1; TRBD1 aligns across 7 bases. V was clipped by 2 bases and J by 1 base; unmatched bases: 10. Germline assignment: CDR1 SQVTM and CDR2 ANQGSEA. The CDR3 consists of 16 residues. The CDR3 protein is CSVEFTHRGPNTEAFF. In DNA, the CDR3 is TGCAGCGTTGAATTCACCCACAGGGGTCCGAACACTGAAGCTTTCTTT.

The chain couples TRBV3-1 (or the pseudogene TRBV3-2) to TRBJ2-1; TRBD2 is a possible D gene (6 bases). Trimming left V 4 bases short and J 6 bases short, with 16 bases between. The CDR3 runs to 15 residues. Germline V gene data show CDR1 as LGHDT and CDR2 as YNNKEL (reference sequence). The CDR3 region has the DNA TGTGCCAGCAGCCGAGTGCTGGGACTGAGCAATGAGCAGTTCTTC. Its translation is CASSRVLGLSNEQFF.

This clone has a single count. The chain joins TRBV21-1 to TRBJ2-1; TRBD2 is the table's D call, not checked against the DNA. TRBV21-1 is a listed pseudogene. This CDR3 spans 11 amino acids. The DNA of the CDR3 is TGTGCCCAAGCGGGGGTCAGTGAGCAGTTCTTC. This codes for CAQAGVSEQFF.

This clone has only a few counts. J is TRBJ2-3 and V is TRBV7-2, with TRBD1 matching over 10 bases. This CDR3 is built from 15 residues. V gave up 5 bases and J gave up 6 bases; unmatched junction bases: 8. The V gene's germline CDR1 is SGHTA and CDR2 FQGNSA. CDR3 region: CASSPYGQGGDTQYF. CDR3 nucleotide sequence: TGTGCCAGCAGCCCCTATGGACAGGGGGGGGATACGCAGTATTTT. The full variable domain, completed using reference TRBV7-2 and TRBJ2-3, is GAGVSQSPSNKVTEKGKDVELRCDPISGHTALYWYRQSLGQGLEFLIYFQGNSAPDKSGLPSDRFSAERTGGSVSTLTIQRTQQEDSAVYLCASSPYGQGGDTQYFGPGTRLTVL.

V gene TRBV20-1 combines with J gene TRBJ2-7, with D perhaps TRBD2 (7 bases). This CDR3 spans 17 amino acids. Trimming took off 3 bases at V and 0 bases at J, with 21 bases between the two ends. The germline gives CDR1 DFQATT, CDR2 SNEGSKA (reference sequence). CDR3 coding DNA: TGCAGTGCTAGTAGGGTTCTGGGGGGGCCACCCTCCTACGAGCAGTACTTC. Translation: CSASRVLGGPPSYEQYF.

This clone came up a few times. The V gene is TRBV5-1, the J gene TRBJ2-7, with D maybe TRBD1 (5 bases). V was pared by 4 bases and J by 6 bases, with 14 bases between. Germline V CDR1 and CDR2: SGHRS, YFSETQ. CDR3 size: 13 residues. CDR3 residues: CASSPTRESEQYF. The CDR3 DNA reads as TGCGCCAGCAGCCCTACCAGGGAATCCGAGCAGTACTTC.

CDR3 protein: CASSEPRTGFFDEQYF. The CDR3 region has the DNA TGTGCCAGCAGTGAACCTCGGACAGGGTTTTTTGACGAGCAGTACTTC. The chain employs TRBV25-1 and TRBJ2-7; 8 nucleotides align to TRBD1. The length of the CDR3 is 16 residues. J lost 5 bases, V lost 2 bases, and 11 bases had no gene match. CDR1 is MGHDK, CDR2 SYGVNS, per germline.

CDR3 coding DNA: TGTGCCAGCAGCGTAATTTTCGGGACAGGACAAGATGAGCAGTTCTTC. It translates to CASSVIFGTGQDEQFF. The chain links TRBV9 to TRBJ2-1; 8 bases match TRBD1. CDR3 size: 16 residues. CDR1 and CDR2 (germline): SGDLS, YYNGEE. The V and J ends lost 1 base and 8 bases, in that order; junction bases with no gene match: 11. The complete variable domain, with remaining parts taken from reference TRBV9 and TRBJ2-1, reads DSGVTQTPKHLITATGQRVTLRCSPRSGDLSVYWYQQSLDQGLQFLIQYYNGEERAKGNILERFSAQQFPDLHSELNLSSLELGDSALYFCASSVIFGTGQDEQFFGPGTRLTVL.

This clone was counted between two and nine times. Here the CDR3 DNA reads TGTGCCAGCAGCAGGCCCGTGGGACAAGCCTACGAGCAGTACTTC. It specifies CASSRPVGQAYEQYF. The chain couples TRBV7-8 to TRBJ2-7, with a possible D match to TRBD1 (6 bases). The CDR3 is made up of 15 amino acids. Germline V lookup: CDR1 SGHVS, CDR2 FQNEAQ. Trimming left V 5 bases short and J 2 bases short, with 16 bases between.

CDR3 loop: CASSLFTEVGNTIYF. CDR3 sequence (DNA): TGTGCCAGCAGCTTGTTTACAGAAGTTGGAAACACCATATATTTT. This sequence joins TRBV7-9 and TRBJ1-3; no reliable D call. Germline-derived CDR1 and CDR2 are SEHNR and FQNEAQ (reference sequence). Trimming removed 3 bases from V and 3 bases from J, with 12 bases in between. The CDR3 contains 15 residues.